Following are 17 T cell receptor beta chains from one sample sequenced in a study of CD8 T cells in Susac syndrome. Random hexamers were used to reverse transcribe the RNA input (roughly 0.5 to 1 ug). TCRdb reprocessed the immunoSEQ multiplex PCR reads with MiXCR, giving one entry per CDR3 protein. The sample gives 100,000 to 150,000 distinct CDR3 sequences, 85% to 95% of which show up once; roughly 0.088% is in the top ten. Sequencing was done on a sample of CD4+ T cells from PBMCs. The source is a human donor with multiple sclerosis.

This clonotype was detected a few times. The rearrangement links TRBV6-4 to TRBJ1-4, with 9 nucleotides matching TRBD1. Per the germline V gene, CDR1 is MRHNA and CDR2 is SNTAGT. The J segment lost 5 bases and the V segment lost 5 bases, leaving 6 bases of the junction unmatched. The CDR3 is 15 amino acids. CDR3 DNA: TGTGCCAGCAGTCCAGGGACAGGGTTGAATGAAAAACTGTTTTTT. It yields the protein CASSPGTGLNEKLFF.

This sequence joins TRBV3-1 and TRBJ1-1; weak D call: TRBD1 (5 bases). The CDR3 runs to 16 residues. Deletions cut 4 bases from V and 0 bases from J, with 15 bases between. Germline lookup yields CDR1 LGHDT and CDR2 YNNKEL (reference sequence). The CDR3 DNA sequence: TGTGCCAGCAGCCCCCCAGGGAGGCTCTTGAACACTGAAGCTTTCTTT. Its protein is CASSPPGRLLNTEAFF. Combining the CDR3 with reference TRBV3-1 and TRBJ1-1 gives the whole variable domain DTAVSQTPKYLVTQMGNDKSIKCEQNLGHDTMYWYKQDSKKFLKIMFSYNNKELIINETVPNRFSPKSPDKAHLNLHINSLELGDSAVYFCASSPPGRLLNTEAFFGQGTRLTVV.

The V call is TRBV5-1, the J call TRBJ2-3; D is perhaps TRBD2 (6 bases). Germline-derived CDR1 and CDR2 are SGHRS and YFSETQ. The CDR3 sequence is 15 residues long. Trimming cost V 4 bases and J 0 bases, with 12 bases left between them. The CDR3 loop is CASSPAGRSTDTQYF. In nucleotides, the CDR3 is TGCGCCAGCAGCCCCGCGGGAAGGAGCACAGATACGCAGTATTTT.

The rearrangement joins TRBV29-1 to TRBJ1-1; perhaps TRBD1 as D (5 bases). Germline loops: CDR1 SQVTM, CDR2 ANQGSEA. The CDR3 spans 14 residues. V lost 1 base, J lost 10 bases, and 19 bases lay in between. CDR3 sequence (DNA): TGCAGCGTTGAAGGCCCCACGCGCGCGCAGGGAGCTTTCTTT. It yields the protein CSVEGPTRAQGAFF.

This clonotype was seen only once. The chain carries TRBV10-3 and TRBJ2-1; the D gene is possibly TRBD2 (7 bases). The V gene lost 4 bases and the J gene lost 3 bases, with 19 bases spanning the gap. Looked up from germline, CDR1 is ENHRY and CDR2 is SYGVKD. The CDR3 is made up of 17 amino acids. Written as DNA, the CDR3 is TGTGCCATCAGTGCCCCGACCCAAGGGGGGGGCTACAATGAGCAGTTCTTC. Translated: CAISAPTQGGGYNEQFF.

The chain recombines TRBV12-5 with TRBJ2-5, with D possibly being TRBD2 (6 bases). CDR1 LGHNT and CDR2 FRNRAP come from the germline V gene. Trimming stripped 4 bases from V and 4 bases from J, with 16 bases between. The CDR3 has 15 amino acids. In DNA, the CDR3 is TGTGCTAGTGGTTCGAAGGGAGGCAATGGAGAGACCCAGTACTTC. It encodes CASGSKGGNGETQYF.

A single count supports this clonotype. The genes are TRBV5-1 and TRBJ1-1, with no clear D. This CDR3 comprises 14 residues. From germline, CDR1 is SGHRS and CDR2 YFSETQ. The V end lost 0 bases, the J end lost 5 bases, and 11 bases lay between the germline ends. CDR3: CASSLGSQSTEAFF. The CDR3 nucleotides are TGCGCCAGCAGCTTGGGATCGCAGAGTACTGAAGCTTTCTTT.

This chain links TRBV30 with TRBJ1-2; no definite D call. This CDR3 is 12 amino acids long. The germline V gene has CDR1 GTSNPN and CDR2 SVGIG (reference sequence). V lost 4 bases, J lost 4 bases, and 10 bases lay in between. The CDR3 nucleotides read TGTGCCTGGACTACGCACCTCTATGGCTACACCTTC. Amino acids: CAWTTHLYGYTF.

J is TRBJ1-5 and V is TRBV6-1; no definite D call. The CDR3 has 18 amino acids. Per germline, CDR1 MNHNS and CDR2 SASEGT. Deletions cut 6 bases from V and 0 bases from J, with 21 bases between. This CDR3 reads CASSRRWERGYSNQPQHF. CDR3 nucleotides: TGTGCCAGCAGCCGAAGATGGGAACGGGGTTATAGCAATCAGCCCCAGCATTTT.

This clonotype showed up just once. The V gene is TRBV5-6, the J gene TRBJ2-7; unclear D gene. The CDR3 sequence is 15 residues long. Germline CDR1 SGHDT, CDR2 YYEEEE. Trimming left V 2 bases short and J 2 bases short, with 14 bases between. The DNA for the CDR3 is TGTGCCAGCAGCTTTCTGCAGAGGAAAGCCTACGAGCAGTACTTC. Translated, it gives CASSFLQRKAYEQYF.

This chain connects TRBV4-3 to TRBJ2-5; D is unresolved. Between the trimmed V and J ends, which lost 0 bases and 5 bases, there was a span of 10 bases. The germline V gene has CDR1 LGHNA and CDR2 YSLEER. The CDR3 is made up of 14 amino acids. CDR3 region: CASSQEIGLETQYF. The CDR3 DNA reads TGCGCCAGCAGCCAAGAAATAGGGTTGGAGACCCAGTACTTC.

The genes are TRBV6-1 and TRBJ1-5; 9 bases agree with TRBD1. With V trimmed by 4 bases and J by 3 bases, 10 bases remained unmatched. Germline V gene sequence: CDR1 MNHNS, CDR2 SASEGT. This CDR3 is built from 17 residues. The CDR3 coding sequence is TGTGCCAGCAGTGGGTTGGGACAGGGAGGGAACAATCAGCCCCAGCATTTT. It codes for CASSGLGQGGNNQPQHF.

The chain is built from TRBV6-2 or TRBV6-3 and TRBJ2-5; the D is unclear. CDR1 and CDR2 (germline): MNHEY, SVGEGT. CDR3 size: 12 residues. Trimming took off 2 bases at V and 7 bases at J, with 8 bases between the two ends. The CDR3 region has the DNA TGTGCCAGCAGTTACGGTCTGGGGACCCAGTACTTC. This sequence encodes CASSYGLGTQYF.

The genes are TRBV3-1 and TRBJ2-1, with TRBD1 as a possible D gene (6 bases). Trimming removed 6 bases at V and 9 bases at J, with 15 bases between. This CDR3 region has 13 residues. Germline lookup yields CDR1 LGHDT and CDR2 YNNKEL (reference sequence). The CDR3 bases are TGTGCCAGCAGTCGGACAGAGGTCCGTGAGCAGTTCTTC. It yields the protein CASSRTEVREQFF.

V is TRBV27 and J is TRBJ2-7; 7 bases fit TRBD1. V gave up 7 bases and J gave up 3 bases; unmatched junction bases: 6. This CDR3 comprises 13 residues. Germline loops: CDR1 MNHEY, CDR2 SMNVEV (reference sequence). The CDR3 here is CASTQRTGYEQYF. The CDR3 bases are TGTGCCAGCACACAAAGGACAGGCTACGAGCAGTACTTC.

The chain carries TRBV30 and TRBJ1-1; TRBD1 might be the D (5 bases). Germline CDR1 GTSNPN, CDR2 SVGIG (reference sequence). This CDR3 spans 14 amino acids. The V gene lost 2 bases and the J gene lost 4 bases, with 14 bases spanning the gap. This CDR3 is CAWSPPGGVTEAFF. In DNA, the CDR3 is TGTGCCTGGAGTCCTCCGGGAGGGGTCACTGAAGCTTTCTTT.

This clonotype was seen only once. J is TRBJ2-5 and V is TRBV12-3 or TRBV12-4; 10 nucleotides line up with TRBD1. There are 15 residues in the CDR3. Trimming cost V 6 bases and J 4 bases; bases outside gene matches: 8. The CDR3 nucleotides are TGTGCCAGCAGCCTTATGGGACAGGGGTTAGAGACCCAGTACTTC. As protein: CASSLMGQGLETQYF.